This TCR beta chain emerged from a study of T cells after yellow fever vaccination. TCRdb re-called the 5' RACE reads with MiXCR, one entry per CDR3 protein. The data hold about 550,000 distinct CDR3 sequences, with about 19% observed a single time. Germline V gene data show CDR1 as SGHRS and CDR2 as YFSETQ. V lost 2 bases and J lost 3, with 12 bases in between. This CDR3 is 14 amino acids long. The sample in question was PBMCs, obtained 15 days after the yellow fever booster vaccination. The chain uses TRBV5-1 and TRBJ2-7; no clear D gene. This TCR came from a man aged 25-45 years who received the YFV17D yellow fever vaccine. CDR3 sequence: CASSLRTYNYEQYF. The CDR3 DNA sequence: TGCGCCAGCAGCTTACGAACTTACAACTACGAGCAGTACTTC. Drawing the rest from reference TRBV5-1 and TRBJ2-7, the complete variable domain is KAGVTQTPRYLIKTRGQQVTLSCSPISGHRSVSWYQQTPGQGLQFLFEYFSETQRNKGNFPGRFSGRQFSNSRSEMNVSTLELGDSALYLCASSLRTYNYEQYFGPGTRLTVT.